The 5 T cell receptor beta chains below come from one sample, sequenced in a study of blood T cell repertoires in COVID-19. The data were produced by immunoSEQ multiplex PCR, yet TCRdb's version contains in-frame clones alone and is incomplete. The sample holds 150,000 to 200,000 clones; 80% to 90% are singletons and the top ten take approximately 2%. The sample was peripheral blood. The receptor set was obtained from a young man who had recovered from COVID-19.

This chain joins TRBV5-8 and TRBJ1-2; D ambiguous. Germline V gene lookup returns CDR1 SGHTS and CDR2 YDEGEE. CDR3 length equals 12 residues. Trimming removed 1 base at V and 8 bases at J, with 9 bases between. CDR3 sequence: CASSLLLKGYTF. CDR3 DNA: TGTGCCAGCAGCTTGCTACTCAAGGGCTACACCTTC.

V is TRBV19 and J is TRBJ1-1, with unresolved D. CDR1 is LNHDA, CDR2 SQIVND, per germline (reference sequence). V lost 7 bases to trimming and J lost 6 bases, with 9 bases between them. CDR3 length: 11 amino acids. DNA of the CDR3: TGTGCCAGTAAAAAGGGAGCTGAAGCTTTCTTT. It yields the protein CASKKGAEAFF.

The chain has TRBV15 and TRBJ2-7, with 9 bases matching TRBD1. The CDR3 runs to 13 residues. Germline loops: CDR1 LNHNV, CDR2 YYDKDF (reference sequence). The V gene end was trimmed by 9 bases and the J gene end by 0 bases; junction bases not matched to a gene: 3. The DNA for the CDR3 is TGTGCCACGGGGACAGGGCTCTCCTACGAGCAGTACTTC. Translation: CATGTGLSYEQYF.

J is TRBJ2-7 and V is TRBV27, with TRBD2 matching 8 bases. This CDR3 contains 15 residues. Trimming cost V 8 bases and J 4 bases; bases outside gene matches: 13. The germline V gene has CDR1 MNHEY and CDR2 SMNVEV (reference sequence). The CDR3 coding sequence is TGTGCCAGCCAATCCGGGAGGGGCGCGTTTTACGAGCAGTACTTC. This sequence encodes CASQSGRGAFYEQYF.

This chain links TRBV9 with TRBJ1-4; tentatively, D is TRBD1 (6 bases). Germline CDR1 is SGDLS and CDR2 is YYNGEE. Trimming stripped 3 bases from V and 8 bases from J, with 17 bases between. The CDR3 runs to 15 residues. Here the CDR3 reads CASSGEDSPGEKLFF. CDR3 DNA: TGTGCCAGCAGCGGCGAGGACAGCCCAGGCGAAAAACTGTTTTTT.